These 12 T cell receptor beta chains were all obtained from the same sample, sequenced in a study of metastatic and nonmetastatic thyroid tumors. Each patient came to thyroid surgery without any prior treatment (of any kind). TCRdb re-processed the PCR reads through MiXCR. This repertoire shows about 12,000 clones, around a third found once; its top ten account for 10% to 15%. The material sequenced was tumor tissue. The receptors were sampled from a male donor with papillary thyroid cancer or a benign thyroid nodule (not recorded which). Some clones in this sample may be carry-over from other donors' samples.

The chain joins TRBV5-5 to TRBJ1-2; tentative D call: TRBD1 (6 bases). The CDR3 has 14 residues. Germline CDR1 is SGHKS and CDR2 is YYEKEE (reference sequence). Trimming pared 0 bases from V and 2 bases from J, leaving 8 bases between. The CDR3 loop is CASSLAGANYGYTF. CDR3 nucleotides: TGTGCCAGCAGCTTGGCAGGGGCCAACTATGGCTACACCTTC.

The CDR3 DNA reads as TGCAGTGCTAGTGGCGCCTACGAGCAGTACTTC. It yields the protein CSASGAYEQYF. This chain joins TRBV20-1 and TRBJ2-7; no firm D call. CDR1 and CDR2 (germline): DFQATT, SNEGSKA (reference sequence). Deletions cut 3 bases from V and 2 bases from J, with 5 bases between. The CDR3 extends over 11 amino acids.

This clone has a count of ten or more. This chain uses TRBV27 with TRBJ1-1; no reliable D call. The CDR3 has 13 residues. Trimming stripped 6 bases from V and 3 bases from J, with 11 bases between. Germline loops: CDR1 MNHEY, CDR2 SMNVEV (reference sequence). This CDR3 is CASSSTYHTEAFF. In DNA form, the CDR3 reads TGTGCCAGCAGCTCTACATACCACACTGAAGCTTTCTTT.

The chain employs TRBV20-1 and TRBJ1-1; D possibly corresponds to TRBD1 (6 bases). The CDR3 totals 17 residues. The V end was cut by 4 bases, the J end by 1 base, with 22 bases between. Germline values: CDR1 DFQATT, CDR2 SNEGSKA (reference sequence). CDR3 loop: CSATRWVKWTANTEAFF. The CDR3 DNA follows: TGCAGTGCTACTAGGTGGGTCAAGTGGACAGCGAACACTGAAGCTTTCTTT.

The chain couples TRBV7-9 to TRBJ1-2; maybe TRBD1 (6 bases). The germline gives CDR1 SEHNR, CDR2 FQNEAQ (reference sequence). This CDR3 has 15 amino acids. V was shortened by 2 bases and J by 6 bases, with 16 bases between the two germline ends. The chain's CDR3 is CASSLSLGDIHGYTF. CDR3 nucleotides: TGTGCCAGCAGCTTAAGCTTGGGGGACATCCATGGCTACACCTTC.

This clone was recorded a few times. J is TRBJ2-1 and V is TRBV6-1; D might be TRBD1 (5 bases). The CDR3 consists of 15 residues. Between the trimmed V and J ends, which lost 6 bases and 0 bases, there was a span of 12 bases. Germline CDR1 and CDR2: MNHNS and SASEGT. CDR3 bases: TGTGCCAGCAGCCGCAGGGCAATCTCCTACAATGAGCAGTTCTTC. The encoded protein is CASSRRAISYNEQFF.

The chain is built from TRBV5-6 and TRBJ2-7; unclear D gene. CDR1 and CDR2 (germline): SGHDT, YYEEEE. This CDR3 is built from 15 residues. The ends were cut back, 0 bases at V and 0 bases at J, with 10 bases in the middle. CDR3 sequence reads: CASSLDSEFSYEQYF. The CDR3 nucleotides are TGTGCCAGCAGCTTGGACAGCGAATTCTCCTACGAGCAGTACTTC.

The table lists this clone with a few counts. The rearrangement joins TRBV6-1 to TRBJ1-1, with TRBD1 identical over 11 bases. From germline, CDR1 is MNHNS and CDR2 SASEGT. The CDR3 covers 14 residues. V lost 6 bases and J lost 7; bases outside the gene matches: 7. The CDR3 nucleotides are TGTGCCAGCAGCTCCGGGACAGGGGGGCTTGAAGCTTTCTTT. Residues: CASSSGTGGLEAFF.

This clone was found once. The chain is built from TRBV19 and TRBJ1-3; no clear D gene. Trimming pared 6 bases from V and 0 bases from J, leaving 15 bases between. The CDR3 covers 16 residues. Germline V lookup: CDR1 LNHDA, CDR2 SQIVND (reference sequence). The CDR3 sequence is CASSGFQDPSGNTIYF. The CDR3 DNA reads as TGTGCCAGTAGCGGATTCCAAGATCCCTCTGGAAACACCATATATTTT. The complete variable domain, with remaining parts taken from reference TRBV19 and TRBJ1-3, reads DGGITQSPKYLFRKEGQNVTLSCEQNLNHDAMYWYRQDPGQGLRLIYYSQIVNDFQKGDIAEGYSVSREKKESFPLTVTSAQKNPTAFYLCASSGFQDPSGNTIYFGEGSWLTVV.

CDR3 sequence reads: CASSPFSGRAFNEQFF. The DNA for the CDR3 is TGTGCCAGCAGCCCATTTAGCGGGAGGGCCTTTAATGAGCAGTTCTTC. This chain connects TRBV11-2 to TRBJ2-1, with 11 nucleotides matching TRBD2. CDR1 and CDR2 from the germline V gene are SGHAT and FQNNGV. After removal of 5 bases from V and 7 bases from J, the junction contained 10 bases not matched to a gene. The CDR3 sequence is 16 residues long.

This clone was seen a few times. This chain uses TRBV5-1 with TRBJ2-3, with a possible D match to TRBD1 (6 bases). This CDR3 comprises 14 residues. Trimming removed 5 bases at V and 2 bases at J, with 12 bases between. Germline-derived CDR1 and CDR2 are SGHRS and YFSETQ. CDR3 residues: CASRPGQSTDTQYF. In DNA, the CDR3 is TGCGCCAGCAGACCCGGACAGTCCACAGATACGCAGTATTTT.

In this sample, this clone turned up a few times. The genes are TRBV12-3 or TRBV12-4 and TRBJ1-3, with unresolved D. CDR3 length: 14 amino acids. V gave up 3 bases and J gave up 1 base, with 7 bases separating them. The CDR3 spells CASSLSGSGNTIYF. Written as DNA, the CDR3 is TGTGCCAGCAGTTTGAGTGGGTCTGGAAACACCATATATTTT.